Below are 11 T cell receptor beta chains sequenced from a single sample in a study of cytotoxic CD8 clonotypes in ibrutinib-treated CLL. Only in-frame clones appear in the TCRdb table, and some are missing; sequencing was by immunoSEQ multiplex PCR. Among about 130,000 clones listed, about 80% were seen once. This sample comprised PBMCs, obtained after 12 months of ibrutinib treatment. These receptors were taken from a human donor with chronic lymphocytic leukemia.

This clone turned up a few times. The V and J genes are TRBV2 and TRBJ2-3; TRBD2 matches at 8 bases. J lost 4 bases, V lost 5 bases, and 5 bases had no gene match. Germline lookup yields CDR1 SNHLY and CDR2 FYNNEI. This CDR3 has 14 amino acids. CDR3 nucleotides: TGTGCCAGCAGTATCAACGGGAGGGCAGATACGCAGTATTTT. Protein product: CASSINGRADTQYF. The full variable domain, in which reference TRBV2 and TRBJ2-3 provide the parts outside the CDR3, is EPEVTQTPSHQVTQMGQEVILRCVPISNHLYFYWYRQILGQKVEFLVSFYNNEISEKSEIFDDQFSVERPDGSNFTLKIRSTKLEDSAMYFCASSINGRADTQYFGPGTRLTVL.

The chain uses TRBV2 and TRBJ2-5, with 9 bases fitting TRBD1. CDR3 size: 14 residues. CDR1 and CDR2 from the germline V gene are SNHLY and FYNNEI. Unmatched junction bases numbered 5, after V lost 4 bases and J lost 5 bases. In DNA form, the CDR3 reads TGTGCCAGCAGTGTCGGGACAGGGCTCGAGACCCAGTACTTC. Encoded protein: CASSVGTGLETQYF.

This chain connects TRBV10-3 to TRBJ2-5; D is ambiguous. CDR3 length: 12 residues. Deletions cut 4 bases from V and 3 bases from J, with 6 bases between. Looked up from germline, CDR1 is ENHRY and CDR2 is SYGVKD. The CDR3 here is CAISGLEETQYF. The CDR3 DNA follows: TGTGCCATCAGTGGACTGGAAGAGACCCAGTACTTC.

This chain joins TRBV28 and TRBJ1-2; TRBD1 agrees at 9 bases. This CDR3 contains 19 residues. Losses at the gene ends were 4 bases for V and 0 bases for J; bases not matched to a gene: 15. Germline-derived CDR1 and CDR2 are MDHEN and SYDVKM. This chain's CDR3 is CASSSFGGTGMRPNYGYTF. CDR3 in DNA: TGTGCCAGCAGTTCCTTCGGGGGGACAGGGATGCGGCCTAACTATGGCTACACCTTC.

The J gene is TRBJ2-2, the V gene TRBV5-6; the D gene is possibly TRBD2 (5 bases). CDR1 is SGHDT, CDR2 YYEEEE, per germline. V lost 1 base and J lost 2, with 9 bases in between. The CDR3 has 15 amino acids. The CDR3: CASSLPSSNTGELFF. CDR3 nucleotide sequence: TGTGCCAGCAGCTTGCCTAGCAGCAACACCGGGGAGCTGTTTTTT.

The gene calls are TRBV10-3 and TRBJ2-7; TRBD1 matches 7 bases. After removal of 4 bases from V and 6 bases from J, the junction contained 0 bases not matched to a gene. Germline loops: CDR1 ENHRY, CDR2 SYGVKD. CDR3 length: 11 amino acids. CDR3 DNA: TGTGCCATCAGTGCAGGGGGCGAGCAGTACTTC. It encodes CAISAGGEQYF.

This chain links TRBV2 with TRBJ2-7; tentatively, D is TRBD2 (6 bases). Trimming shortened V by 7 bases and J by 0 bases, and 16 bases separated the two germline ends. Germline V gene lookup returns CDR1 SNHLY and CDR2 FYNNEI. The CDR3 consists of 15 residues. The CDR3 sequence: CASTQAGSPSYEQYF. Here the CDR3 DNA reads TGTGCCAGCACCCAAGCGGGTTCACCCTCCTACGAGCAGTACTTC.

This chain uses TRBV9 with TRBJ2-1; 11 bases line up with TRBD1. Germline V gives CDR1 SGDLS, CDR2 YYNGEE. The CDR3 is 19 amino acids. The V segment lost 0 bases and the J segment 7 bases; nucleotides outside the gene matches: 15. Here the CDR3 reads CASSVDPGQGVGGDNEQFF. The CDR3 bases are TGTGCCAGCAGCGTAGACCCGGGACAGGGGGTGGGAGGCGATAATGAGCAGTTCTTC.

The V and J genes are TRBV7-9 and TRBJ2-1; 9 bases align to TRBD2. V lost 4 bases, J lost 5 bases, and 3 bases stayed unmatched. Germline V gene lookup returns CDR1 SEHNR and CDR2 FQNEAQ (reference sequence). The CDR3 is made up of 14 amino acids. The CDR3 nucleotides read TGTGCCAGCAGCTGGACTAGCGTCCACAATGAGCAGTTCTTC. Encoded protein: CASSWTSVHNEQFF. Full variable domain (remainder filled in from reference TRBV7-9 and TRBJ2-1): DTGVSQNPRHKITKRGQNVTFRCDPISEHNRLYWYRQTLGQGPEFLTYFQNEAQLEKSRLLSDRFSAERPKGSFSTLEIQRTEQGDSAMYLCASSWTSVHNEQFFGPGTRLTVL.

This chain joins TRBV6-6 and TRBJ2-7, with 10 bases that match TRBD1. Per germline, CDR1 MNHNY and CDR2 SVGAGI (reference sequence). This CDR3 is 14 amino acids long. With V trimmed by 5 bases and J by 7 bases, 8 bases remained unmatched. The CDR3 sequence is CASSLRQGASEQYF. The CDR3 DNA is TGTGCCAGCAGTCTACGACAGGGGGCCAGTGAGCAGTACTTC.

The V and J genes are TRBV9 and TRBJ2-2, with TRBD2 identical over 10 bases. V dropped 3 bases and J dropped 4; count of bases not matched to a gene: 6. The CDR3 sequence is 16 residues long. Germline CDR1 reads SGDLS; CDR2 reads YYNGEE. The CDR3: CASSALAGGRTGELFF. The CDR3 nucleotides are TGTGCCAGCAGCGCGTTAGCGGGAGGCCGCACCGGGGAGCTGTTTTTT.